This T cell receptor (beta chain) was captured in a study of T cell responses to AZD1222 COVID-19 vaccine. A remark on this clone: The antigen remains undetermined.

Whole-study results and caveats: Donors in the cohort were predominantly white British and more often female, and clonal diversity was possibly underestimated. Only five or six individuals given AZD1222 were seropositive at baseline. Reportedly, close to half of spike-specific TCRs are directed against unmutated variant regions. Vaccination with two AZD1222 doses was followed by a rise in Spike-specific TCR breadth and depth.

V lost 6 bases and J lost 7; bases outside the gene matches: 12. The germline V gene has CDR1 MNHEY and CDR2 SVGAGI. This CDR3 is built from 15 residues. Sequenced by immunoSEQ multiplex PCR; TCRdb stores in-frame clones only, minus some. The table has about 180,000 clones, 85% to 95% seen once. The source material was peripheral blood, sampled 28 days after the second AZD1222 dose. This chain connects TRBV6-5 to TRBJ2-1, with 7 bases aligning to TRBD1. The TCR sequence derives from an adult who received the AZD1222 COVID-19 vaccine. CDR3 in amino acids: CASSRQGFSRNEQFF. CDR3 nucleotide sequence: TGTGCCAGCAGCCGACAGGGTTTCAGTAGAAATGAGCAGTTCTTC.